At least ten counts were recorded for the clone carrying this TCR beta chain. Its specificity is unknown. Within the sample, other DNA sequences also encode this same CDR3. Samples left unsorted employed approximately 94 million PBMCs for genomic DNA. CDR1 and CDR2 from the germline V gene are SGHDT and YYEEEE. V was pared by 1 base and J by 2 bases, with 0 bases between. This CDR3 spans 11 amino acids. This sample stems from a study of shared clonotypes between healthy human individuals. Findings and limits, study-wide: Sampling included only blood; tissue repertoires likely differ.

Clones were read by immunoSEQ multiplex PCR, and TCRdb kept only the in-frame ones, dropping some. The sample yields about 490,000 clones, approximately 84% seen once. The receptor comes from a woman between 40 and 55 years old in good health. Some clones in this sample may be carry-over from other donors' samples. Material for sequencing was PBMCs. The V gene is TRBV5-6, the J gene TRBJ2-5; D call uncertain. In DNA form, the CDR3 reads TGTGCCAGCAGCTTGCAAGAGACCCAGTACTTC. It codes for CASSLQETQYF.